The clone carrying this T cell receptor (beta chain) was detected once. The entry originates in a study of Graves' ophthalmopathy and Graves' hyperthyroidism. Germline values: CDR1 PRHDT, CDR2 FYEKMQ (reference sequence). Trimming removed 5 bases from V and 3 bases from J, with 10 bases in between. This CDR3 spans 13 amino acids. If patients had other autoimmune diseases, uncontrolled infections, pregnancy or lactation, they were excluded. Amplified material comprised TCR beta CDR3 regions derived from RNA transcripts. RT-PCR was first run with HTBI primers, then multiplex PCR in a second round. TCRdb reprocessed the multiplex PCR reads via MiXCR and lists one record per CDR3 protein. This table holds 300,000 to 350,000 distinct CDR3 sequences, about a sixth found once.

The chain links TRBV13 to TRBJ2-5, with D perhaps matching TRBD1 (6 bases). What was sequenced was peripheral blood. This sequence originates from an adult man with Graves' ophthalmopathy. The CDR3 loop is CASSAHREETQYF. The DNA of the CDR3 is TGTGCCAGCAGCGCCCACAGGGAAGAGACCCAGTACTTC.